One sample yielded the 25 T cell receptor beta chains listed below, sequenced in a study of vaccination and CD4 T cells after COVID-19. The study sequenced cultured CD4+ T cell DNA using the Oncomine TCR Beta short-read assay. In TCRdb, the PCR reads were re-called with MiXCR into one record per CDR3 protein. Seen here are around 15,000 distinct CDR3 sequences, over 55% observed once, and the top ten hold less than 5.5%. These receptors have no identified antigens. Indicated treatment: approximately nine-day PBMC culture with coronavirus spike peptide pools or control peptides (ViraFEST assay). The source was CD4+ T cells from blood, cultured in vitro, collected after SARS-CoV-2 vaccination. These receptors were taken from a human donor who had recovered from COVID-19.

The chain joins TRBV20-1 to TRBJ2-7, with D perhaps given as TRBD1 or TRBD2 (6 bases each). The V end was cut by 6 bases, the J end by 7 bases, with 16 bases between. CDR3 size: 12 residues. CDR1 is DFQATT and CDR2 is SNEGSKA in the germline V gene (reference sequence). CDR3 amino acids: CSASRGAEEQYF. Here the CDR3 DNA reads TGCAGTGCCTCAAGGGGGGCGGAGGAGCAGTACTTC.

The chain joins TRBV19 to TRBJ2-2; 13 bases are a match to TRBD2. V was pared by 5 bases and J by 3 bases, with 3 bases of the junction left unmatched. In germline, CDR1 is LNHDA, CDR2 SQIVND (reference sequence). This CDR3 contains 16 residues. DNA for the CDR3: TGTGCCAGTAGTGGGACTAGCGGGGTTTACACCGGGGAGCTGTTTTTT. It specifies CASSGTSGVYTGELFF.

This chain joins TRBV6-2 or TRBV6-3 and TRBJ1-1, with D perhaps TRBD1 (5 bases). Looked up from germline, CDR1 is MNHEY and CDR2 is SVGEGT. CDR3 length: 13 amino acids. Trimming removed 4 bases from V and 1 base from J, with 7 bases in between. The CDR3 DNA reads as TGTGCCAGCAGTTTTGGACAGAACACTGAAGCTTTCTTT. This gives the protein CASSFGQNTEAFF.

The CDR3 here is CASSPNWAYTEAFF. The CDR3 DNA reads TGTGCCAGCAGCCCTAATTGGGCGTACACTGAAGCTTTCTTT. V is TRBV11-3 and J is TRBJ1-1; D call uncertain. The CDR3 covers 14 residues. Trimming pared 5 bases from V and 3 bases from J, leaving 13 bases between. The V gene's germline CDR1 is SGHNT and CDR2 YENEEA.

The J gene is TRBJ1-1, the V gene TRBV7-9; TRBD1 agrees at 7 bases. The CDR3 contains 15 residues. Germline CDR1 SEHNR, CDR2 FQNEAQ (reference sequence). The V segment lost 5 bases and the J segment 7 bases; nucleotides outside the gene matches: 13. The CDR3 region is CASSRNMDRLFEAFF. CDR3 bases: TGTGCCAGCAGCCGCAACATGGACAGGCTCTTTGAAGCTTTCTTT.

This clonotype was detected only a few times. The V call is TRBV20-1, the J call TRBJ2-7; maybe TRBD1 (6 bases). Looked up from germline, CDR1 is DFQATT and CDR2 is SNEGSKA (reference sequence). V shed 1 base and J shed 0 bases, with 16 bases lying between them. The CDR3 totals 16 residues. The CDR3 here is CSARALRDKGSYEQYF. The CDR3 nucleotides are TGCAGTGCTAGAGCTCTCCGGGACAAGGGCTCCTACGAGCAGTACTTC.

The CDR3 DNA sequence: TGTGCCAGCAGCTTGTTTTCTGGGATCTCTGGAAACACCATATATTTT. Protein: CASSLFSGISGNTIYF. V is TRBV7-9 and J is TRBJ1-3; D unresolved. Germline V gene lookup returns CDR1 SEHNR and CDR2 FQNEAQ (reference sequence). V lost 3 bases and J lost 0, with 12 bases in between. The CDR3 is 16 amino acids. Full variable domain (remainder filled in from reference TRBV7-9 and TRBJ1-3): DTGVSQNPRHKITKRGQNVTFRCDPISEHNRLYWYRQTLGQGPEFLTYFQNEAQLEKSRLLSDRFSAERPKGSFSTLEIQRTEQGDSAMYLCASSLFSGISGNTIYFGEGSWLTVV.

The chain's CDR3 is CASSQPEGIGNSPLHF. CDR3 bases: TGTGCCAGCAGCCAACCCGAAGGCATAGGTAATTCACCCCTCCACTTT. This chain uses TRBV4-2 with TRBJ1-6; D not resolved. Germline loops: CDR1 LGHNA, CDR2 YNFKEQ. This CDR3 has 16 amino acids. Trimming took 2 bases from V and 6 from J, leaving 14 bases between them.

This clonotype occurred once. The V and J genes are TRBV4-2 and TRBJ1-2; D is unclear. Germline CDR1 LGHNA, CDR2 YNFKEQ. V shed 4 bases and J shed 2 bases, with 11 bases lying between them. The CDR3 extends over 14 amino acids. CDR3 sequence: CASSPLEGNYGYTF. The CDR3 DNA follows: TGTGCCAGCAGCCCGCTTGAGGGAAACTATGGCTACACCTTC.

This chain joins TRBV7-9 and TRBJ2-5; TRBD2 might be the D (5 bases). Germline CDR1 reads SEHNR; CDR2 reads FQNEAQ (reference sequence). V gave up 1 base and J gave up 2 bases, with 8 bases separating them. The CDR3 runs to 14 residues. The CDR3 reads CASSLGGVQETQYF. For the CDR3, the DNA is TGTGCCAGCAGCTTAGGGGGAGTACAAGAGACCCAGTACTTC.

The chain employs TRBV20-1 and TRBJ1-3, with D uncertain. V lost 6 bases, J lost 4 bases, and 13 bases lay in between. In germline, CDR1 is DFQATT, CDR2 SNEGSKA (reference sequence). This CDR3 region has 13 residues. The CDR3 nucleotides are TGCAGTGCCGCGCCCACGGGAGGAAACACCATATATTTT. Protein product: CSAAPTGGNTIYF.

This chain joins TRBV19 and TRBJ1-1; D gene unclear. V lost 1 base and J 2 bases, leaving 11 bases between the germline ends. The CDR3 spans 15 residues. Per the germline V gene, CDR1 is LNHDA and CDR2 is SQIVND (reference sequence). CDR3 sequence reads: CASSIVPDINTEAFF. DNA for the CDR3: TGTGCCAGTAGTATAGTGCCCGACATTAACACTGAAGCTTTCTTT.

The CDR3 sequence is CASSPLMMGARYGYTF. CDR3 DNA sequence: TGTGCCAGCAGTCCACTCATGATGGGGGCGCGGTATGGCTACACCTTC. The V call is TRBV28, the J call TRBJ1-2; D possibly corresponds to TRBD1 (6 bases). V lost 5 bases, J lost 5 bases, and 21 bases lay in between. Germline CDR1 reads MDHEN; CDR2 reads SYDVKM. The CDR3 is 16 amino acids.

This clonotype is judged medium-sized. V gene TRBV28 combines with J gene TRBJ2-1; D ambiguous. Deletions cut 3 bases from V and 0 bases from J, with 9 bases between. Germline V lookup: CDR1 MDHEN, CDR2 SYDVKM. The CDR3 extends over 15 amino acids. The CDR3 DNA sequence: TGTGCCAGCAGTTTGATACGGATCTCCTACAATGAGCAGTTCTTC. This gives the protein CASSLIRISYNEQFF.

The rearrangement joins TRBV27 to TRBJ2-2; TRBD2 aligns across 11 bases. The CDR3 runs 21 residues. The V and J ends lost 2 bases and 2 bases, in that order; junction bases with no gene match: 16. In germline, CDR1 is MNHEY, CDR2 SMNVEV (reference sequence). CDR3 nucleotides: TGTGCCAGCAGTTTACACGTAGCGGGGGGGGATCTTGGGTTTAACACCGGGGAGCTGTTTTTT. Its protein product is CASSLHVAGGDLGFNTGELFF.

The table lists this clonotype with a few counts. The chain recombines TRBV12-3 or TRBV12-4 with TRBJ1-6; D remains ambiguous. With 4 bases removed from V and 11 bases from J, the gap between germline ends came to 12 bases. The CDR3 extends over 13 amino acids. The CDR3 protein is CASSSTLGAPLHF. In nucleotides, the CDR3 is TGTGCCAGCAGTTCCACTCTTGGGGCACCCCTCCACTTT.

The chain is built from TRBV20-1 and TRBJ1-2; D unresolved. Germline CDR1 DFQATT, CDR2 SNEGSKA (reference sequence). V was pared by 3 bases and J by 4 bases, with 12 bases between. CDR3 length: 13 residues. In nucleotides, the CDR3 is TGCAGTGCTAGTCCAGGATTAGTCTATGGCTACACCTTC. As protein: CSASPGLVYGYTF.

This rearrangement joins TRBV6-1 to TRBJ2-3; a possible D gene is TRBD1 (6 bases). V lost 2 bases to trimming and J lost 9 bases, with 12 bases between them. The CDR3 runs to 13 residues. Germline CDR1 is MNHNS and CDR2 is SASEGT. This chain's CDR3 is CASSETGFGTQYF. DNA for the CDR3: TGTGCCAGCAGTGAAACAGGGTTCGGGACGCAGTATTTT.

DNA for the CDR3: TGCGCCAGCAGCCCTCAGACAGGGTACTACGAGCAGTACTTC. As protein: CASSPQTGYYEQYF. The chain joins TRBV5-1 to TRBJ2-7, with 7 bases fitting TRBD1. Germline V gives CDR1 SGHRS, CDR2 YFSETQ. The CDR3 has 14 residues. The V and J ends lost 4 bases and 3 bases, in that order; junction bases with no gene match: 7. The entire variable domain, with the rest obtained from reference TRBV5-1 and TRBJ2-7, is as follows: KAGVTQTPRYLIKTRGQQVTLSCSPISGHRSVSWYQQTPGQGLQFLFEYFSETQRNKGNFPGRFSGRQFSNSRSEMNVSTLELGDSALYLCASSPQTGYYEQYFGPGTRLTVT.

V usage is TRBV7-9 and J usage is TRBJ1-3; D call uncertain. Germline-derived CDR1 and CDR2 are SEHNR and FQNEAQ (reference sequence). CDR3 length: 16 residues. V was shortened by 5 bases and J by 4 bases, with 18 bases between the two germline ends. The CDR3 region is CASSPVWESSGNTIYF. The CDR3 bases are TGTGCCAGCAGCCCTGTGTGGGAGTCGTCGGGAAACACCATATATTTT.

This clonotype was detected only a few times. The chain has TRBV20-1 and TRBJ1-2; D perhaps matches TRBD1 (5 bases). The germline CDR1 and CDR2 sequences are DFQATT and SNEGSKA (reference sequence). V was shortened by 3 bases and J by 6 bases, with 20 bases between the two germline ends. The CDR3 totals 15 residues. CDR3 protein: CSASMVGQPENGYTF. Here the CDR3 DNA reads TGCAGTGCTAGTATGGTGGGGCAACCTGAAAATGGCTACACCTTC.

The chain has TRBV7-2 and TRBJ1-6, with D perhaps matching TRBD1 (5 bases). This CDR3 spans 17 amino acids. Between the trimmed V and J ends, which lost 5 bases and 7 bases, there was a span of 21 bases. Germline V gives CDR1 SGHTA, CDR2 FQGNSA. The CDR3 spells CASSISRGPVGNSPLHF. CDR3 coding DNA: TGTGCCAGCAGCATTTCGAGGGGTCCCGTCGGGAATTCACCCCTCCACTTT.

Regarding this clonotype: Sequence at one end of the junction differs from germline and may be a read error. The genes are TRBV10-3 and TRBJ2-5, with TRBD1 matching over 9 bases. Germline assignment: CDR1 ENHRY and CDR2 SYGVKD. CDR3 length: 15 amino acids. The CDR3 coding sequence is TGTGCCAGCAGTGCCCTCCGGGACAGGGTCGGGACCCAGTACTTC. Translated: CASSALRDRVGTQYF.

This clonotype was seen only a few times. The chain joins TRBV6-2 or TRBV6-3 to TRBJ2-5; TRBD1 agrees at 8 bases. J lost 1 base, V lost 6 bases, and 13 bases had no gene match. Germline V gene sequence: CDR1 MNHEY, CDR2 SVGEGT. The CDR3 is 17 amino acids. This chain's CDR3 is CASSLQGQGAFQETQYF. DNA of the CDR3: TGTGCCAGCAGCCTACAAGGACAGGGAGCCTTCCAAGAGACCCAGTACTTC.

The chain carries TRBV30 and TRBJ1-5; possibly TRBD1 for D (5 bases). The CDR3 consists of 14 residues. Trimming left V 5 bases short and J 4 bases short, with 15 bases between. Germline assignment: CDR1 GTSNPN and CDR2 SVGIG (reference sequence). In DNA, the CDR3 is TGTGCCTGGCAGGGCTCGGCACGGAATCAGCCCCAGCATTTT. This gives the protein CAWQGSARNQPQHF.